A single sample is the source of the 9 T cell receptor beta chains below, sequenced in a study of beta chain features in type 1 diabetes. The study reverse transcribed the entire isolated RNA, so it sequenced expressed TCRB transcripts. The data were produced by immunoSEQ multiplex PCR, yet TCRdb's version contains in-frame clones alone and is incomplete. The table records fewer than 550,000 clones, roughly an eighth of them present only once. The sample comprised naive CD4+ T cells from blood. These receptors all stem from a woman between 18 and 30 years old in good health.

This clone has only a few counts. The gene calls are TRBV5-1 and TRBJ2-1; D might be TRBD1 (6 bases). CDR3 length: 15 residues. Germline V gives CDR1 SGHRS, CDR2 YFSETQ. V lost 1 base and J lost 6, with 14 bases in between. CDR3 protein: CASSLFSAGANEQFF. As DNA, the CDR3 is TGCGCCAGCAGCTTGTTCTCGGCAGGGGCCAATGAGCAGTTCTTC.

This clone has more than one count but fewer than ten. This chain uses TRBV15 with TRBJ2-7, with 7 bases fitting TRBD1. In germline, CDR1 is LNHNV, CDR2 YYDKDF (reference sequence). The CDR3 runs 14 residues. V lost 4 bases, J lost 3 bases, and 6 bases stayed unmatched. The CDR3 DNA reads TGTGCCACCAGCAAGGGACAGATGTTCTACGAGCAGTACTTC. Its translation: CATSKGQMFYEQYF.

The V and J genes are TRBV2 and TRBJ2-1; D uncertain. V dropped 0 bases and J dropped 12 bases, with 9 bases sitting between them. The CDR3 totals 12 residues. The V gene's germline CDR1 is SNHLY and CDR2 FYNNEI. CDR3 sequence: CASSEASRWQFF. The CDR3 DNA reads TGTGCCAGCAGTGAAGCTAGCAGGTGGCAGTTCTTC.

The CDR3 DNA reads TGTGCCAGCAGCCGACAGGGGAATGAGCAGTTCTTC. It yields the protein CASSRQGNEQFF. The rearrangement links TRBV11-3 to TRBJ2-1, with 8 positions matching TRBD1. The CDR3 has 12 amino acids. Trimming at V came to 5 bases and at J to 7 bases, leaving 1 base not matched to a gene. Germline-derived CDR1 and CDR2 are SGHNT and YENEEA.

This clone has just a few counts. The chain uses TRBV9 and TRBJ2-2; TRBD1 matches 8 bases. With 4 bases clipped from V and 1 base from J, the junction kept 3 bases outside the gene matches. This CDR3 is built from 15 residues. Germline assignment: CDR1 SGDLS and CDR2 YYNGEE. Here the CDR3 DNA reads TGTGCCAGCAGCTGGGGACAGGTGAACACCGGGGAGCTGTTTTTT. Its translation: CASSWGQVNTGELFF.

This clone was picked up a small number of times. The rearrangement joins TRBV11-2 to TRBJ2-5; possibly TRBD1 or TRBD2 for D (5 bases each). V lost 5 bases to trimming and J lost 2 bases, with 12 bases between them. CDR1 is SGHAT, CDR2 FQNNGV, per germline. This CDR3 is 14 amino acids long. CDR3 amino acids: CASSAGTAQETQYF. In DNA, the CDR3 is TGTGCCAGCAGCGCCGGGACGGCACAAGAGACCCAGTACTTC.

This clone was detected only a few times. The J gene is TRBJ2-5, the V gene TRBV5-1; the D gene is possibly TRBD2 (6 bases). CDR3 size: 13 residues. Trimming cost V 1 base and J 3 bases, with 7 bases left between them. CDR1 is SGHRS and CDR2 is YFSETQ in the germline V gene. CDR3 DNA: TGCGCCAGCAGCTTGCGACTAGAAGAGACCCAGTACTTC. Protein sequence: CASSLRLEETQYF.

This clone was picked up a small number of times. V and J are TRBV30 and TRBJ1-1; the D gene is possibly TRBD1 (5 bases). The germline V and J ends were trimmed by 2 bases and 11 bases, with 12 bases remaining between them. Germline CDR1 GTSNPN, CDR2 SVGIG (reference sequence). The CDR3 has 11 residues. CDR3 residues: CAWSRSGYAFF. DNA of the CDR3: TGTGCCTGGAGTAGGTCAGGGTACGCTTTCTTT.

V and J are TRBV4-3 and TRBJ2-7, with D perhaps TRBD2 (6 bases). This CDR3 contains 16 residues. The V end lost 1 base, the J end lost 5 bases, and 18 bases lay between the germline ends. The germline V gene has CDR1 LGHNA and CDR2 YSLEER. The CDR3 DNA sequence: TGCGCCAGCAGCCAAGTGGTGACTAGGGGTTGGAACGAGCAGTACTTC. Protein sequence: CASSQVVTRGWNEQYF.